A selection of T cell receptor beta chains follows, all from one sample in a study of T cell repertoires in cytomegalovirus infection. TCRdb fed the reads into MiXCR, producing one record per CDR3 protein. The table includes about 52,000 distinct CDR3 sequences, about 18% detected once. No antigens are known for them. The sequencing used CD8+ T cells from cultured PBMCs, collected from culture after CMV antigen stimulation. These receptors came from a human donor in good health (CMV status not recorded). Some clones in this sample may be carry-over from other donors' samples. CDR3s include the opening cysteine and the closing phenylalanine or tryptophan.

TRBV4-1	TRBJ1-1	CASSPGVVTEAFF
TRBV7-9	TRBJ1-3	CASSLGSPHVSGNTIYF
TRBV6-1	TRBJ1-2	CASSEARDSGLYGYTF
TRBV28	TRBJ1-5	CASILTGYNQPQHF
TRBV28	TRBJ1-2	CASSWTGSYGYTF
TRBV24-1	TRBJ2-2	CATSDLKSGTGELFF
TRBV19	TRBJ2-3	CASSIEGLAGIDTQYF
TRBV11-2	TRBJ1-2	CASSLEFRLGYGYTF
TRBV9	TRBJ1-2	CASSVGGSHYGYTF
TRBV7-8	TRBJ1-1	CASSLLQGRTEAFF
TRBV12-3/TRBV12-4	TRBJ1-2	CASTQGTGNYGYTF
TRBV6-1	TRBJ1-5	CASVRDSYSNQPQHF
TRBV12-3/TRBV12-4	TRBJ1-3	CASSPTGLRNTIYF
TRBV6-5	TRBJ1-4	CASSYSFLSRGQTNEKLFF
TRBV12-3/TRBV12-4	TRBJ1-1	CASSPMGGLNTEAFF
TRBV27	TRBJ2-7	CASGQDRVSYEQYF
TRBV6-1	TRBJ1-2	CASSENYGYTF
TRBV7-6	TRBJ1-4	CASSLTGEANEKLFF
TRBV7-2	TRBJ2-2	CASYGPNTGELFF
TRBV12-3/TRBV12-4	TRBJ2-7	CASTTVSAPGQGLGWQYF
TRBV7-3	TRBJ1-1	CASSQTGARNTEAFF
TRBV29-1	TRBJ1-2	CSAGTSAPNYGYTF
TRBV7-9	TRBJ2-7	CASSPVPGEQYF
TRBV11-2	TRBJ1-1	CASSLRGLEAFF
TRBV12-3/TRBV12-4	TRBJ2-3	CASRLHSWGVGDTQYF
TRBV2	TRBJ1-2	CASRIWTGRDYGYTF
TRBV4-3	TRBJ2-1	CASSQDQLVYYNEQFF
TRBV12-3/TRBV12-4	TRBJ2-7	CASSSHQLRGKGYEQYF
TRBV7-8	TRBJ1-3	CASSPTLRERNTIYF
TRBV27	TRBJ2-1	CASSLAGAIYNEQFF
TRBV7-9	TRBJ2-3	CASSGRQGTSTDTQYF
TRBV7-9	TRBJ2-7	CASSSRESYEQYF
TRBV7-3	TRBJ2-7	CASSLTGGQMREQYF
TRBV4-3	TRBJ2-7	CASSQDQTGYEQYF
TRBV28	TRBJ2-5	CASSSSPRTSGGYQETQYF
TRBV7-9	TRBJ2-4	CASSTRDRVAKNIQYF
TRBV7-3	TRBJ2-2	CASSLRATGGGELFF
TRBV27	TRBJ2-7	CASSGGGIHEQYF
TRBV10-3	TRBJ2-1	CAIRAEFGGAVNEQFF
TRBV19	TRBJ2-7	CASSIGGVGYEQYF
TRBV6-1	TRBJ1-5	CASSEWDRANQPQHF
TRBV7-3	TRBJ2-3	CASSSGTSGGDTQYF
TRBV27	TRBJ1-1	CASSLGVGQNTEAFF
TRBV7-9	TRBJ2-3	CASSLNPSADTQYF
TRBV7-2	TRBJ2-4	CASSASDRPKNIQYF
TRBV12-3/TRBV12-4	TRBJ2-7	CASSFRQGFYEQYF
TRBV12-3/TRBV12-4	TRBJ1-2	CASSPGGAGKNYGYTF
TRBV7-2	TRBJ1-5	CASSSTANQPQHF
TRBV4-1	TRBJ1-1	CASSQNVGGTEAFF
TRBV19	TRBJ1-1	CASSVNTEAFF
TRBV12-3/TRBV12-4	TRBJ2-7	CASSRQGYEQYF